A selection of T cell receptor beta chains follows, all from one sample in a study of T cell responses to AZD1222 COVID-19 vaccine. Assay used: immunoSEQ multiplex PCR; TCRdb lists only in-frame clones, some missing. The sample shows 50,000 to 60,000 clones, roughly 80% of them seen only once. The sequencing used peripheral blood, collected 28 days after the second AZD1222 dose. The receptor source for this set is an adult who received the AZD1222 COVID-19 vaccine. CDR3s include the opening cysteine and the closing phenylalanine or tryptophan. The order of the fields is J gene, D gene, clone size, V gene, CDR3 protein, CDR3 DNA. D genes are given only for firm matches. Size values are once, few and many counts, or a class for expanded clones, and some rows have none.

J: TRBJ1-1; D: -; size: -; V: TRBV10-1; CDR3: CASRSALNTEAFF; DNA: TGCGCCAGCCGTAGTGCCCTGAACACTGAAGCTTTCTTT
J: TRBJ2-1; D: -; size: -; V: TRBV4-2; CDR3: CASSQEMTRRDEQFF; DNA: TGTGCCAGCAGCCAAGAAATGACCAGGAGAGATGAGCAGTTCTTC
J: TRBJ2-7; D: -; size: -; V: TRBV28; CDR3: CASSSPPAYEQYF; DNA: TGTGCCAGCAGCTCACCGCCGGCCTACGAGCAGTACTTC
J: TRBJ2-6; D: TRBD1; size: once; V: TRBV6-4; CDR3: CASSEGQGIANVLTF; DNA: TGTGCCAGCAGTGAGGGACAGGGAATAGCCAACGTCCTGACTTTC
J: TRBJ1-2; D: -; size: -; V: TRBV3-1/TRBV3-2; CDR3: CASSLQDNGYTF; DNA: TGTGCCAGCAGCCTACAGGATAATGGCTACACCTTC
J: TRBJ2-5; D: TRBD2; size: -; V: TRBV18; CDR3: CASSRTSEETQYF; DNA: TGTGCCAGCTCACGGACTAGCGAAGAGACCCAGTACTTC
J: TRBJ2-5; D: TRBD1; size: -; V: TRBV5-1; CDR3: CASSPGQEETQYF; DNA: TGCGCCAGCAGCCCCGGACAGGAAGAGACCCAGTACTTC
J: TRBJ1-2; D: -; size: few; V: TRBV6-5; CDR3: CASSPGRGGHGYTF; DNA: TGTGCCAGCAGTCCAGGGAGGGGCGGGCATGGCTACACCTTC
J: TRBJ2-7; D: -; size: -; V: TRBV12-3/TRBV12-4; CDR3: CASRVPGSYEQYF; DNA: TGTGCCAGCAGGGTTCCGGGTAGCTACGAGCAGTACTTC
J: TRBJ2-3; D: -; size: -; V: TRBV5-1; CDR3: CASSLGQVPGNTQYF; DNA: TGCGCCAGCAGCTTGGGACAGGTCCCAGGAAATACGCAGTATTTT
J: TRBJ1-6; D: -; size: -; V: TRBV7-2; CDR3: CASSLGVTEYSPLHF; DNA: TGTGCCAGCAGCCTGGGTGTGACGGAGTATTCACCCCTCCACTTT
J: TRBJ2-3; D: TRBD2; size: few; V: TRBV4-2; CDR3: CASSQPTPLAQSSTDTQYF; DNA: TGTGCCAGCAGCCAACCCACCCCACTAGCGCAATCTAGCACAGATACGCAGTATTTT
J: TRBJ2-5; D: -; size: -; V: TRBV29-1; CDR3: CSVGQEQRTQYF; DNA: TGCAGCGTTGGACAGGAGCAAAGGACCCAGTACTTC
J: TRBJ2-1; D: -; size: -; V: TRBV5-4; CDR3: CASSADAGSYNEQFF; DNA: TGTGCCAGCAGCGCGGACGCAGGCTCCTACAATGAGCAGTTCTTC
J: TRBJ2-3; D: TRBD2; size: -; V: TRBV28; CDR3: CASTKRDTDTQYF; DNA: TGTGCCAGCACCAAGCGGGACACAGATACGCAGTATTTT
J: TRBJ2-1; D: -; size: -; V: TRBV6-5; CDR3: CASRPGGSSYNEQFF; DNA: TGTGCCAGCAGGCCCGGGGGCAGCTCCTACAATGAGCAGTTCTTC
J: TRBJ2-2; D: TRBD2; size: -; V: TRBV7-2; CDR3: CASSWRWRGTGELFF; DNA: TGTGCCAGCAGCTGGCGCTGGCGGGGGACCGGGGAGCTGTTTTTT
J: TRBJ2-3; D: -; size: -; V: TRBV18; CDR3: CASVAGSTDTQYF; DNA: TGTGCCAGCGTGGCGGGTAGCACAGATACGCAGTATTTT
J: TRBJ2-5; D: -; size: -; V: TRBV7-7; CDR3: CASSGGGGETQYF; DNA: TGTGCCAGCAGCGGGGGCGGCGGAGAGACCCAGTACTTC
J: TRBJ1-4; D: -; size: -; V: TRBV5-5; CDR3: CASSLRPNNEKLFF; DNA: TGTGCCAGCAGCTTGAGGCCAAATAATGAAAAACTGTTTTTT
J: TRBJ1-2; D: TRBD1; size: few; V: TRBV27; CDR3: CASRQKTGNYGYTF; DNA: TGTGCCAGCAGACAAAAGACAGGGAACTATGGCTACACCTTC
J: TRBJ2-3; D: -; size: -; V: TRBV29-1; CDR3: CSVEDRGNTDTQYF; DNA: TGCAGCGTTGAAGATCGGGGGAACACAGATACGCAGTATTTT
J: TRBJ1-2; D: -; size: -; V: TRBV3-1/TRBV3-2; CDR3: CASSQEGRKDGYTF; DNA: TGTGCCAGCAGCCAAGAAGGCAGGAAGGATGGCTACACCTTC
J: TRBJ2-1; D: -; size: -; V: TRBV3-1/TRBV3-2; CDR3: CASSPGVRYNEQFF; DNA: TGTGCCAGCAGCCCGGGGGTGAGGTACAATGAGCAGTTCTTC
J: TRBJ2-1; D: -; size: -; V: TRBV2; CDR3: CASSEVRTTEQFF; DNA: TGTGCCAGCAGTGAGGTTAGGACCACTGAGCAGTTCTTC
J: TRBJ2-3; D: TRBD2; size: -; V: TRBV5-1; CDR3: CASSLSGGRPDTQYF; DNA: TGCGCCAGCAGCTTGTCGGGGGGGCGCCCAGATACGCAGTATTTT
J: TRBJ2-1; D: -; size: -; V: TRBV28; CDR3: CASSPLLGGAEEDEQFF; DNA: TGTGCCAGCAGTCCCCTGTTGGGGGGGGCGGAGGAAGATGAGCAGTTCTTC
J: TRBJ1-5; D: -; size: -; V: TRBV27; CDR3: CASKEPFTQPQHF; DNA: TGTGCCAGCAAGGAGCCCTTTACCCAGCCCCAGCATTTT
J: TRBJ1-1; D: TRBD1; size: -; V: TRBV7-3; CDR3: CASSNRVGGGRGEAFF; DNA: TGTGCCAGCAGCAATCGGGTTGGAGGGGGCCGTGGTGAAGCTTTCTTT
J: TRBJ2-7; D: TRBD1; size: -; V: TRBV6-6; CDR3: CAIGTETYEQYF; DNA: TGTGCCATCGGGACAGAAACCTACGAGCAGTACTTC
J: TRBJ1-5; D: -; size: -; V: TRBV7-8; CDR3: CASSLVSSYNQPQHF; DNA: TGTGCCAGCAGCTTAGTCAGCAGTTATAATCAGCCCCAGCATTTT
J: TRBJ2-5; D: -; size: once; V: TRBV5-1; CDR3: CASSLGLARQETQYF; DNA: TGCGCCAGCAGCTTGGGGCTGGCCCGACAAGAGACCCAGTACTTC
J: TRBJ1-2; D: -; size: -; V: TRBV5-6; CDR3: CASRRGLTSYGYTF; DNA: TGTGCCAGCAGGCGGGGACTGACAAGTTATGGCTACACCTTC
J: TRBJ1-1; D: -; size: -; V: TRBV30; CDR3: CALKGGFWSTEAFF; DNA: TGTGCCTTAAAAGGGGGGTTTTGGTCCACTGAAGCTTTCTTT
J: TRBJ1-6; D: -; size: few; V: TRBV5-1; CDR3: CASSLDRDSPLHF; DNA: TGCGCCAGCAGCTTGGATAGGGATTCACCCCTCCACTTT
J: TRBJ1-1; D: -; size: -; V: TRBV27; CDR3: CASSLSLSGTITEAFF; DNA: TGTGCCAGCAGTTTATCTCTCTCCGGGACAATAACTGAAGCTTTCTTT
J: TRBJ2-3; D: TRBD2; size: -; V: TRBV28; CDR3: CASTPSLAGGILFTDTQYF; DNA: TGTGCCAGCACCCCAAGCCTGGCGGGGGGGATTCTTTTCACAGATACGCAGTATTTT
J: TRBJ1-4; D: -; size: -; V: TRBV19; CDR3: CASSIGGGPNEKLFF; DNA: TGTGCCAGTAGTATTGGAGGGGGACCTAATGAAAAACTGTTTTTT
J: TRBJ1-2; D: TRBD1; size: medium-sized; V: TRBV7-2; CDR3: CASSARQGLDGYTF; DNA: TGTGCCAGCAGCGCAAGACAGGGTTTAGATGGCTACACCTTC
J: TRBJ1-2; D: -; size: once; V: TRBV18; CDR3: CASSPYREDGYTF; DNA: TGTGCCAGCTCACCATACAGGGAGGACGGCTACACCTTC
J: TRBJ2-7; D: -; size: -; V: TRBV5-1; CDR3: CASSLELDYYEQYF; DNA: TGCGCCAGCAGCTTGGAGCTCGACTACTACGAGCAGTACTTC
J: TRBJ1-1; D: -; size: few; V: TRBV10-3; CDR3: CAISLGGASTEAFF; DNA: TGTGCCATCAGCCTAGGAGGGGCAAGCACTGAAGCTTTCTTT
J: TRBJ1-5; D: -; size: -; V: TRBV27; CDR3: CASSLSPGSNQPQHF; DNA: TGTGCCAGCAGTTTATCGCCAGGTTCGAATCAGCCCCAGCATTTT
J: TRBJ2-5; D: -; size: -; V: TRBV6-1; CDR3: CASSEATLAREETQYF; DNA: TGTGCCAGCAGTGAAGCGACCCTAGCGCGCGAAGAGACCCAGTACTTC
J: TRBJ2-4; D: -; size: -; V: TRBV27; CDR3: CASSLSGVENIQYF; DNA: TGTGCCAGCAGTTTGTCCGGGGTTGAAAACATTCAGTACTTC
J: TRBJ1-6; D: -; size: few; V: TRBV6-1; CDR3: CASSAGFNNLNSPLHF; DNA: TGTGCCAGCAGTGCTGGATTTAATAACCTAAATTCACCCCTCCACTTT
J: TRBJ1-2; D: -; size: once; V: TRBV7-9; CDR3: CASSRSRQGHGYTF; DNA: TGTGCCAGCAGCCGATCGAGGCAGGGCCATGGCTACACCTTC